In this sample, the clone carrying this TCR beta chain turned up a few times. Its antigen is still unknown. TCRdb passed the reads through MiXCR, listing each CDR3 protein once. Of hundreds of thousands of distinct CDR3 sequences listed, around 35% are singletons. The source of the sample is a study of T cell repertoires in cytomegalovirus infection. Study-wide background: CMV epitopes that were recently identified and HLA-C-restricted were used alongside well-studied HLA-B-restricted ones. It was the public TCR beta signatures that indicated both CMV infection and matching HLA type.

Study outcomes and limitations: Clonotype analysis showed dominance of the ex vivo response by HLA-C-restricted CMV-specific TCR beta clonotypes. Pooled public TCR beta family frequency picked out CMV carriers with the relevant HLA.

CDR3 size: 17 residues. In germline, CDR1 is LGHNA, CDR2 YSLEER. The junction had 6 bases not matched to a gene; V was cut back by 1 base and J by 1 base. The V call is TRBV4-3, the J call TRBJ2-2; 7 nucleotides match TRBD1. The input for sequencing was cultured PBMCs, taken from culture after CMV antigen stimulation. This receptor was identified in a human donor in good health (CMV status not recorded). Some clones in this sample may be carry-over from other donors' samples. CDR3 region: CASSQGVAGGNTGELFF. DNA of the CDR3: TGCGCCAGCAGCCAAGGAGTTGCAGGGGGGAACACCGGGGAGCTGTTTTTT.